This TCR beta chain is from a study of beta chain features in type 1 diabetes. As for the study in general: Taken together, all samples contributed nearly 110 million examined sorted cells.

Reverse transcription of all isolated RNA meant that expressed TCRB transcripts were sequenced. Clones were sequenced by immunoSEQ multiplex PCR, and TCRdb holds only the in-frame ones, with some missing. The sample yields some 150,000 clones, roughly 9.7% seen once. Ten or more counts support this clone. Its antigen is still unknown. Notes on the study in general: Relative to healthy donors, patients appeared to have naive, central memory and Treg TCRB repertoires that were more similar. Individuals with type 1 diabetes displayed fewer insertions and more deletions at VDJ junctions.

CD4+ cells of the naive, central memory, regulatory and stem cell-like memory types were sorted via CD45RO/CCR7/CD25/CD127/CD95/CD27. Deletions cut 4 bases from V and 10 bases from J, with 19 bases between. CDR1 and CDR2 (germline): SEHNR, FQNEAQ (reference sequence). The CDR3 consists of 15 residues. Material: central memory CD4+ T cells from blood. This rearrangement joins TRBV7-9 to TRBJ1-4; D not certain. This receptor was identified in a woman in her thirties or forties in good health. CDR3 loop: CASSSGRRGLGKLFF. The CDR3 region has the DNA TGTGCCAGCAGCTCCGGACGGCGAGGGTTGGGAAAACTGTTTTTT. Together with reference TRBV7-9 and TRBJ1-4, the CDR3 gives the full variable domain: DTGVSQNPRHKITKRGQNVTFRCDPISEHNRLYWYRQTLGQGPEFLTYFQNEAQLEKSRLLSDRFSAERPKGSFSTLEIQRTEQGDSAMYLCASSSGRRGLGKLFFGSGTQLSVL.